This is a list of T cell receptor beta chains from one sample in a study of early T cells in non-severe SARS-CoV-2 infection. TCRdb re-derived calls from the 5' RACE reads in MiXCR, one entry per CDR3 protein. The data show tens of thousands of distinct CDR3 sequences, 16% seen once. The source material was whole blood, sampled at baseline. These receptors were obtained from an adult who was a healthcare worker with PCR-confirmed SARS-CoV-2 infection or an uninfected control (not recorded which). CDR3s include the opening cysteine and the closing phenylalanine or tryptophan. D genes are given only for firm matches. Only part of the rows carry a size: once, few, many, or a class if the clone is expanded.

D gene: TRBD1
J gene: TRBJ1-1
V gene: TRBV29-1
clone size: -
CDR3 DNA: TGCAGCGGAAAACAGGGGACGGAAGCTTTCTTT
CDR3 protein: CSGKQGTEAFF

D gene: -
J gene: TRBJ2-5
V gene: TRBV12-3/TRBV12-4
clone size: -
CDR3 DNA: TGTGCCAGCAGTCCCCGTCATTCCCAAGAGACCCAGTACTTC
CDR3 protein: CASSPRHSQETQYF

D gene: TRBD2
J gene: TRBJ2-7
V gene: TRBV10-2
clone size: -
CDR3 DNA: TGCGCCAGCAGGGGTCGTACCGTAGCGGGTAACGGCCACGAGCAGTACTTC
CDR3 protein: CASRGRTVAGNGHEQYF

D gene: TRBD2
J gene: TRBJ2-1
V gene: TRBV20-1
clone size: few
CDR3 DNA: TGCAGTGCTAGAGAAGGACTAGCGGGAATCGCCACCGCTGAGCAGTTCTTC
CDR3 protein: CSAREGLAGIATAEQFF

D gene: TRBD2
J gene: TRBJ2-7
V gene: TRBV20-1
clone size: -
CDR3 DNA: TGCAGTGCTAAGACTAGCGGGAGCTACGAGCAGTACTTC
CDR3 protein: CSAKTSGSYEQYF

D gene: -
J gene: TRBJ2-1
V gene: TRBV21-1
clone size: -
CDR3 DNA: TGTGCCAGCAGCAAAGATCCAGTCGAAGGACAGGTGAATCCCAATGAGCAGTTCTTC
CDR3 protein: CASSKDPVEGQVNPNEQFF

D gene: -
J gene: TRBJ1-3
V gene: TRBV9
clone size: -
CDR3 DNA: TGTGCCAGCAGCGCCCTGGGGGTTGACACCATATATTTT
CDR3 protein: CASSALGVDTIYF

D gene: -
J gene: TRBJ2-2
V gene: TRBV27
clone size: -
CDR3 DNA: TGTGCCAGCAGTTTTAGTGTCGGGGAGCTGTTTTTT
CDR3 protein: CASSFSVGELFF

D gene: TRBD2
J gene: TRBJ2-7
V gene: TRBV28
clone size: few
CDR3 DNA: TGTGCCAGCAGCCTAGGGGTGGGACAGCAACTAGCGGGGGGTTACTCTTTC
CDR3 protein: CASSLGVGQQLAGGYSF

D gene: -
J gene: TRBJ1-5
V gene: TRBV7-9
clone size: many
CDR3 DNA: TGTGCCAGCAGCCTAGAGAAGCAGCCCCAGCATTTT
CDR3 protein: CASSLEKQPQHF

D gene: -
J gene: TRBJ2-1
V gene: TRBV6-2/TRBV6-3
clone size: -
CDR3 DNA: TGTGCCAGCTTAAAGAGGGGGGAAGACTCCTACAATGAGCAGTTCTTC
CDR3 protein: CASLKRGEDSYNEQFF

D gene: -
J gene: TRBJ2-1
V gene: TRBV12-3/TRBV12-4
clone size: many
CDR3 DNA: TGTGCCAGCAGTCCCAGGGCGCGTGAGCAGTTCTTC
CDR3 protein: CASSPRAREQFF

D gene: -
J gene: TRBJ2-7
V gene: TRBV28
clone size: many
CDR3 DNA: TGTGCCAGCAGTTTTCAGATGGACGAGCAGTACTTC
CDR3 protein: CASSFQMDEQYF

D gene: -
J gene: TRBJ2-1
V gene: TRBV15
clone size: -
CDR3 DNA: TGTGCCACCAGTACCCTCCTAGGAGACCTATACAATGAGCAGTTCTTC
CDR3 protein: CATSTLLGDLYNEQFF

D gene: -
J gene: TRBJ1-2
V gene: TRBV3-1
clone size: -
CDR3 DNA: TGTGCCAGCAGCCAATATCGGGACTACACCTTC
CDR3 protein: CASSQYRDYTF

D gene: -
J gene: TRBJ2-5
V gene: TRBV3-1
clone size: few
CDR3 DNA: TGTGCCAGCAGCCAAGGATCGGGGTTGGAGACCCAGTACTTC
CDR3 protein: CASSQGSGLETQYF

D gene: TRBD1
J gene: TRBJ1-4
V gene: TRBV12-3/TRBV12-4
clone size: -
CDR3 DNA: TGTGCCAGCAGGGGGGCGAGGGGACAGAATAATGAAAAACTGTTTTTT
CDR3 protein: CASRGARGQNNEKLFF

D gene: -
J gene: TRBJ2-3
V gene: TRBV20-1
clone size: many
CDR3 DNA: TGCAGTGCTCCCTCAGGGTTATCGACAGATACGCAGTATTTT
CDR3 protein: CSAPSGLSTDTQYF

D gene: -
J gene: TRBJ1-4
V gene: TRBV10-3
clone size: once
CDR3 DNA: TGTGCCATCAGTGATACTGGGGCGGGAGAAAAACTGTTTTTT
CDR3 protein: CAISDTGAGEKLFF

D gene: -
J gene: TRBJ2-1
V gene: TRBV6-8
clone size: few
CDR3 DNA: TGTGCCAGCACCCCCCTCGGGGACGAGTTGTACAATGAGCAGTTCTTC
CDR3 protein: CASTPLGDELYNEQFF

D gene: -
J gene: TRBJ2-1
V gene: TRBV18
clone size: few
CDR3 DNA: TGTGCCAGCTCACCACCCAGGGTCAGGGGCTACAATGAGCAGTTCTTC
CDR3 protein: CASSPPRVRGYNEQFF

D gene: TRBD1
J gene: TRBJ2-1
V gene: TRBV12-3/TRBV12-4
clone size: -
CDR3 DNA: TGTGCCAGCAGTTTCTCGGGACAGGGGTTTTTTGAGCAGTTCTTC
CDR3 protein: CASSFSGQGFFEQFF

D gene: -
J gene: TRBJ1-1
V gene: TRBV6-2/TRBV6-3
clone size: few
CDR3 DNA: TGTGCCAGCAGCCCCCAACAGGGCTCTGAAGCTTTCTTT
CDR3 protein: CASSPQQGSEAFF

D gene: -
J gene: TRBJ1-1
V gene: TRBV6-5
clone size: many
CDR3 DNA: TGTGCCAGCAGTTACTCGATTCAGGGAGGGTTTCACACTGAAGCTTTCTTT
CDR3 protein: CASSYSIQGGFHTEAFF

D gene: -
J gene: TRBJ2-1
V gene: TRBV4-3
clone size: -
CDR3 DNA: TGCGCCAGCAGCCAAGACTCTCTCTTGTTCGGCGGGCAAGAGCAGTTCTTC
CDR3 protein: CASSQDSLLFGGQEQFF

D gene: -
J gene: TRBJ2-7
V gene: TRBV28
clone size: few
CDR3 DNA: TGTGCCAGCAGTCCCACCGGGACCTCGAGGCACTACGAGCAGTACTTC
CDR3 protein: CASSPTGTSRHYEQYF

D gene: -
J gene: TRBJ2-5
V gene: TRBV20-1
clone size: few
CDR3 DNA: TGCAGTGTAAACAGGGAGGGTGAAGAGACCCAGTACTTC
CDR3 protein: CSVNREGEETQYF

D gene: -
J gene: TRBJ2-1
V gene: TRBV7-9
clone size: few
CDR3 DNA: TGTGCCAGCAGCTCAGATCTTAATGAGCAGTTCTTC
CDR3 protein: CASSSDLNEQFF

D gene: TRBD2
J gene: TRBJ2-7
V gene: TRBV4-1
clone size: few
CDR3 DNA: TGCGCCAGCAGCCAAGACCGGCTAGCGGGGCAGTACTTC
CDR3 protein: CASSQDRLAGQYF

D gene: -
J gene: TRBJ2-3
V gene: TRBV20-1
clone size: few
CDR3 DNA: TGCAGTGCTAGCCCCTGGGGGTCTCGGTCGGATACGCAGTATTTT
CDR3 protein: CSASPWGSRSDTQYF

D gene: TRBD1
J gene: TRBJ2-3
V gene: TRBV2
clone size: few
CDR3 DNA: TGTGCCAGCAGCGAACGGGGACAGAGGACAGATACGCAGTATTTT
CDR3 protein: CASSERGQRTDTQYF

D gene: TRBD1
J gene: TRBJ1-2
V gene: TRBV18
clone size: few
CDR3 DNA: TGTGCCAGCTCATCGGGACAGGAGTCTGGCTACACCTTC
CDR3 protein: CASSSGQESGYTF

D gene: -
J gene: TRBJ1-3
V gene: TRBV11-2
clone size: -
CDR3 DNA: TGTGCCAGCAGCAGACGGACAGTTCTTTCTGGAAACACCATATATTTT
CDR3 protein: CASSRRTVLSGNTIYF

D gene: -
J gene: TRBJ2-7
V gene: TRBV4-1
clone size: once
CDR3 DNA: TGCGCCAGCAGCCAAGTGTTGTTAGGGGCGACCTCCTACGAGCAGTACTTC
CDR3 protein: CASSQVLLGATSYEQYF

D gene: TRBD1
J gene: TRBJ2-6
V gene: TRBV3-1
clone size: few
CDR3 DNA: TGTGCCAGCAGCCCCGGCCCAGGGGGTGGTTGGGGGGCCAACGTCCTGACTTTC
CDR3 protein: CASSPGPGGGWGANVLTF

D gene: -
J gene: TRBJ2-7
V gene: TRBV6-5
clone size: -
CDR3 DNA: TGTGCCAGCAGTTACGCCCTAGGCCTCCCGTACGAGCAGTACTTC
CDR3 protein: CASSYALGLPYEQYF

D gene: -
J gene: TRBJ2-3
V gene: TRBV2
clone size: -
CDR3 DNA: TGTGCCAGCAGTGAGGCAGGGAATACGCAGTATTTT
CDR3 protein: CASSEAGNTQYF

D gene: -
J gene: TRBJ2-7
V gene: TRBV29-1
clone size: many
CDR3 DNA: TGCAGCGTTACTCCTACGGGACACCGCTACGAGCAGTACTTC
CDR3 protein: CSVTPTGHRYEQYF

D gene: -
J gene: TRBJ1-6
V gene: TRBV5-6
clone size: -
CDR3 DNA: TGTGCCAGCAGCTTGCTAAAAAATTCACCCCTCCACTTT
CDR3 protein: CASSLLKNSPLHF

D gene: -
J gene: TRBJ1-1
V gene: TRBV28
clone size: -
CDR3 DNA: TGTGCCAGCTCCTCGGGGGGATTCACTGAAGCTTTCTTT
CDR3 protein: CASSSGGFTEAFF

D gene: TRBD1
J gene: TRBJ2-7
V gene: TRBV7-2
clone size: -
CDR3 DNA: TGTGCCAGCAGCTTTTCCGGGACAGGGGGATCCGAGCAGTACTTC
CDR3 protein: CASSFSGTGGSEQYF

D gene: -
J gene: TRBJ2-7
V gene: TRBV28
clone size: -
CDR3 DNA: TGTGCCAGCAGCGGACTGGGGTCTAACTCCTACGAGCAGTACTTC
CDR3 protein: CASSGLGSNSYEQYF

D gene: -
J gene: TRBJ1-4
V gene: TRBV25-1
clone size: few
CDR3 DNA: TGTGCCACCCAGAGGTCGGCTAATGAAAAACTGTTTTTT
CDR3 protein: CATQRSANEKLFF

D gene: TRBD2
J gene: TRBJ2-7
V gene: TRBV12-3/TRBV12-4
clone size: -
CDR3 DNA: TGTGCCAGCAGTCCGAGCGGGAGTTTCTACGAGCAGTACTTC
CDR3 protein: CASSPSGSFYEQYF

D gene: -
J gene: TRBJ2-3
V gene: TRBV7-2
clone size: few
CDR3 DNA: TGTGCCAGCAGCTTAATTGGGACTGCAGGGGATACGCAGTATTTT
CDR3 protein: CASSLIGTAGDTQYF

D gene: -
J gene: TRBJ1-6
V gene: TRBV9
clone size: -
CDR3 DNA: TGTGCCAGCTCAGGACAGCATAATTCACCCCTCCACTTT
CDR3 protein: CASSGQHNSPLHF

D gene: TRBD2
J gene: TRBJ2-5
V gene: TRBV7-9
clone size: few
CDR3 DNA: TGTGCCAGCAGCCCAAGCCGGACTAGCGGGGGGCAAGAGACCCAGTACTTC
CDR3 protein: CASSPSRTSGGQETQYF

D gene: -
J gene: TRBJ2-7
V gene: TRBV20-1
clone size: -
CDR3 DNA: TGCAGTGCTAGCGGGAGAGGCTCCTACGAGCAGTACTTC
CDR3 protein: CSASGRGSYEQYF

D gene: TRBD2
J gene: TRBJ2-1
V gene: TRBV20-1
clone size: -
CDR3 DNA: TGCAGTGCTAGAGTCGGGACTAACGAGCAGTTCTTC
CDR3 protein: CSARVGTNEQFF

D gene: TRBD2
J gene: TRBJ2-1
V gene: TRBV28
clone size: -
CDR3 DNA: TGTGCCAGCAGTTTACAAACTAGCGGGAGGAATGAGCAGTTCTTC
CDR3 protein: CASSLQTSGRNEQFF

D gene: -
J gene: TRBJ2-7
V gene: TRBV20-1
clone size: many
CDR3 DNA: TGCAGTGCTCGGAAACCCCGGGACTCATACTACGAGCAGTACTTC
CDR3 protein: CSARKPRDSYYEQYF

D gene: -
J gene: TRBJ2-1
V gene: TRBV24-1
clone size: -
CDR3 DNA: TGTGCCACCAGTGATTTAAGGTTAGGAGATGAGCAGTTCTTC
CDR3 protein: CATSDLRLGDEQFF

D gene: -
J gene: TRBJ2-1
V gene: TRBV21-1
clone size: -
CDR3 DNA: TGTGCCAGCTACAGCCCCTACAATGAGCAGTTCTTC
CDR3 protein: CASYSPYNEQFF

D gene: -
J gene: TRBJ2-2
V gene: TRBV20-1
clone size: few
CDR3 DNA: TGCAGTGCTAGACAAATGAACACCGGGGAGCTGTTTTTT
CDR3 protein: CSARQMNTGELFF

D gene: -
J gene: TRBJ2-7
V gene: TRBV12-2
clone size: -
CDR3 DNA: TGTGCAAGTCGCTTTCCGACTAGCGGGAGCTACGAGCAGTACTTC
CDR3 protein: CASRFPTSGSYEQYF

D gene: -
J gene: TRBJ1-4
V gene: TRBV4-3
clone size: few
CDR3 DNA: TGCGCCAGCAGCCTGGGACTTTCTAATGAAAAACTGTTTTTT
CDR3 protein: CASSLGLSNEKLFF

D gene: -
J gene: TRBJ2-7
V gene: TRBV20-1
clone size: few
CDR3 DNA: TGCAGTGCTAGAGGCCGAGTTGGGCCTCCCTACGAGCAGTACTTC
CDR3 protein: CSARGRVGPPYEQYF

D gene: -
J gene: TRBJ2-1
V gene: TRBV20-1
clone size: -
CDR3 DNA: TGCAGTGCTAGGGGGGGTTTTTACAATGAGCAGTTCTTC
CDR3 protein: CSARGGFYNEQFF

D gene: TRBD2
J gene: TRBJ2-1
V gene: TRBV12-3/TRBV12-4
clone size: -
CDR3 DNA: TGTGCCAGCAGGACCGGGACTAGCGGTTACGCTGAGCAGTTCTTC
CDR3 protein: CASRTGTSGYAEQFF

D gene: -
J gene: TRBJ2-7
V gene: TRBV2
clone size: -
CDR3 DNA: TGTGCCAGCAGTGAATCGCTAGCCCGCCACGAGCAGTACTTC
CDR3 protein: CASSESLARHEQYF